The 18 T cell receptor beta chains listed next were all sequenced from one sample in a study of blood T cells in healthy people across ages (dated by TCRdb to about 2015). The library was generated by 5' RACE. Instrument used: Illumina HiSeq 2500. A second roughly 6 to 11 cycle PCR used a sample-barcoded 5' primer and a J-beta primer mix. TCRdb cleaned the public reads at Q25 with fastp, built clones with MiXCR and kept in-frame beta chains. Rows matching on CDR3 protein sequence are summarized as one entry with the most common DNA and genes. The sample profile shows roughly 1.5 million distinct CDR3 sequences; 40% to 45% of them were found once. Jointly, the top ten make up under 5% of the sample. Sequences were obtained from blood. Receptors originate from a woman younger than 30 in good health.

This clonotype was detected only once. The gene calls are TRBV20-1 and TRBJ2-6; 8 nucleotides agree with TRBD1. CDR3 length: 17 residues. V dropped 5 bases and J dropped 0; count of bases not matched to a gene: 9. Germline V gives CDR1 DFQATT, CDR2 SNEGSKA (reference sequence). The CDR3 sequence is CSALDRTGSSGANVLTF. The DNA for the CDR3 is TGCAGTGCTCTAGATCGGACAGGGAGCTCTGGGGCCAACGTCCTGACTTTC.

This sequence joins TRBV28 and TRBJ2-7; 9 bases are shared with TRBD2. The CDR3 consists of 16 residues. The germline CDR1 and CDR2 sequences are MDHEN and SYDVKM. The junction had 9 bases not matched to a gene; V was cut back by 6 bases and J by 0 bases. Here the CDR3 DNA reads TGTGCCAGCAGCCCCTTTGGACTAGCGACCTCCTACGAGCAGTACTTC. It is translated as CASSPFGLATSYEQYF.

This rearrangement joins TRBV3-1 to TRBJ1-2; D gene uncertain. The CDR3 totals 13 residues. The germline V and J ends were trimmed by 4 bases and 2 bases, with 8 bases remaining between them. From germline, CDR1 is LGHDT and CDR2 YNNKEL (reference sequence). The CDR3 DNA reads TGTGCCAGCAGCCTGGCCAAGAACTATGGCTACACCTTC. This sequence encodes CASSLAKNYGYTF.

This clonotype was seen only a few times. This chain joins TRBV20-1 and TRBJ1-5; TRBD1 is a possible D gene (6 bases). The CDR3 covers 16 residues. CDR1 and CDR2 (germline): DFQATT, SNEGSKA (reference sequence). V lost 5 bases, J lost 1 base, and 18 bases lay in between. The CDR3 DNA reads as TGCAGTGCTGAAGACACAGGGTTCGTGAGCAATCAGCCCCAGCATTTT. Encoded protein: CSAEDTGFVSNQPQHF.

The rearrangement links TRBV20-1 to TRBJ2-1; D is unclear. The CDR3 sequence is 12 residues long. From germline, CDR1 is DFQATT and CDR2 SNEGSKA (reference sequence). V was trimmed by 2 bases and J by 10 bases, leaving 12 bases between them. CDR3 nucleotides: TGCAGTGCTAGACCTCCAAACTCGGAGCAGTTCTTC. Amino acid sequence: CSARPPNSEQFF.

The genes are TRBV13 and TRBJ2-3, with 12 positions matching TRBD2. Germline-derived CDR1 and CDR2 are PRHDT and FYEKMQ (reference sequence). J was trimmed by 5 bases and V by 4 bases; bases with no gene match: 7. The CDR3 runs 16 residues. CDR3 sequence (DNA): TGTGCCAGCAGCTCATCGACTAGCGGGGGCCGAGATACGCAGTATTTT. Translation gives CASSSSTSGGRDTQYF.

The sample holds a few counts of this clonotype. The chain joins TRBV7-9 to TRBJ1-2; weak D call: TRBD1 (5 bases). Germline CDR1 is SEHNR and CDR2 is FQNEAQ (reference sequence). CDR3 length: 12 amino acids. Between the trimmed V and J ends, which lost 3 bases and 8 bases, there was a span of 10 bases. The CDR3 region has the DNA TGTGCCAGCAGCTTTGGTCAGGGCGGCTACACCTTC. Its protein is CASSFGQGGYTF.

The V gene is TRBV6-5, the J gene TRBJ1-5; 7 bases agree with TRBD1. CDR3 size: 15 residues. The germline CDR1 and CDR2 sequences are MNHEY and SVGAGI. The ends lost 0 bases at V and 7 bases at J; junction bases unmatched: 6. The CDR3 DNA sequence: TGTGCCAGCAGTTACTCAGGGCAGGGGGTCCAGCCCCAGCATTTT. It is translated as CASSYSGQGVQPQHF.

This clonotype was seen only a few times. The chain has TRBV9 and TRBJ2-3, with D hard to call. Trimming took 3 bases from V and 0 from J, leaving 14 bases between them. The CDR3 length is 16 residues. The germline CDR1 and CDR2 sequences are SGDLS and YYNGEE. The CDR3 reads CASSGSSSLSTDTQYF. In nucleotides, the CDR3 is TGTGCCAGCAGCGGATCCAGCTCCCTGAGCACAGATACGCAGTATTTT.

The genes are TRBV28 and TRBJ2-7, with 8 bases matching TRBD2. Germline V CDR1 and CDR2: MDHEN, SYDVKM. V lost 1 base to trimming and J lost 3 bases; unmatched junction nucleotides: 14. The CDR3 totals 18 residues. Written as DNA, the CDR3 is TGTGCCAGCAGTTTATCCGAGAATAGCGGGATGGGTATCTACGAGCAGTACTTC. This sequence encodes CASSLSENSGMGIYEQYF.

This rearrangement joins TRBV6-2 or TRBV6-3 to TRBJ2-1; TRBD2 is a possible D gene (6 bases). The CDR3 extends over 16 amino acids. Deletions cut 6 bases from V and 3 bases from J, with 18 bases between. Looked up from germline, CDR1 is MNHEY and CDR2 is SVGEGT. The CDR3 sequence is CASSPSPLRDYNEQFF. DNA of the CDR3: TGTGCCAGCAGCCCCTCACCTTTGCGGGACTACAATGAGCAGTTCTTC.

The chain carries TRBV7-9 and TRBJ2-1, with 11 bases matching TRBD2. With V trimmed by 1 base and J by 9 bases, 5 bases remained unmatched. CDR1 and CDR2 from the germline V gene are SEHNR and FQNEAQ (reference sequence). The CDR3 contains 15 residues. The DNA for the CDR3 is TGTGCCAGCAGCTTAGAAATAGCGGGGGGGCGTGAGCAGTTCTTC. Protein product: CASSLEIAGGREQFF.

A note on this clonotype: Given a much more abundant clone one base away, this may be a read error. This rearrangement joins TRBV12-3 or TRBV12-4 to TRBJ1-1; D is unclear. V was trimmed by 5 bases and J by 4 bases, leaving 14 bases between them. The CDR3 is made up of 14 amino acids. CDR3 nucleotide sequence: TGTGCCAGCAGTCTACAAACCGGGAGCACTGAAGCTTTCTTT. The encoded protein is CASSLQTGSTEAFF.

This clonotype has only one observation. CDR3 sequence: CASSILYEGDTEAFF. DNA for the CDR3: TGTGCCAGTAGTATACTCTATGAGGGGGACACTGAAGCTTTCTTT. This sequence joins TRBV19 and TRBJ1-1; TRBD1 might be the D (6 bases). In germline, CDR1 is LNHDA, CDR2 SQIVND (reference sequence). Deletions cut 2 bases from V and 3 bases from J, with 13 bases between. The CDR3 has 15 residues.

The table lists this clonotype with a count of one. V is TRBV6-6 and J is TRBJ2-1; D unclear. The ends were cut back, 2 bases at V and 10 bases at J, with 6 bases in the middle. The CDR3 has 11 amino acids. Germline CDR1 MNHNY, CDR2 SVGAGI (reference sequence). The CDR3 coding sequence is TGTGCCAGCAGTTACACCATAGAGCAGTTCTTC. Residues: CASSYTIEQFF.

As to this clonotype: One end of the junction is discordant with germline, which a read error may explain. CDR3 DNA: TGTGCCAGCATTCCGTCCGGTTCCACCTACGAGCGGTACTTC. Residues: CASIPSGSTYERYF. The chain employs TRBV28 and TRBJ2-7; D unresolved. CDR3 length equals 14 residues. Germline loops: CDR1 MDHEN, CDR2 SYDVKM.

This clonotype was recorded once. The J gene is TRBJ2-5, the V gene TRBV9, with TRBD1 matching over 8 bases. The tail of the sequence fits TRBJ2-7 better, so the J call may be wrong. The CDR3 loop spans 14 amino acids. Germline V gives CDR1 SGDLS, CDR2 YYNGEE. The CDR3 is CASSDGRTGYEQYF. The CDR3 DNA sequence: TGTGCCAGCAGCGACGGACGGACAGGGTACGAGCAGTACTTC.

This clonotype was counted a few times. J is TRBJ1-1 and V is TRBV6-5; D is undetermined. The CDR3 sequence is 13 residues long. V was shortened by 0 bases and J by 4 bases, with 6 bases between the two germline ends. Per germline, CDR1 MNHEY and CDR2 SVGAGI. CDR3 in DNA: TGTGCCAGCAGTTACTCCCTTTCCACTGAAGCTTTCTTT. The encoded protein is CASSYSLSTEAFF.